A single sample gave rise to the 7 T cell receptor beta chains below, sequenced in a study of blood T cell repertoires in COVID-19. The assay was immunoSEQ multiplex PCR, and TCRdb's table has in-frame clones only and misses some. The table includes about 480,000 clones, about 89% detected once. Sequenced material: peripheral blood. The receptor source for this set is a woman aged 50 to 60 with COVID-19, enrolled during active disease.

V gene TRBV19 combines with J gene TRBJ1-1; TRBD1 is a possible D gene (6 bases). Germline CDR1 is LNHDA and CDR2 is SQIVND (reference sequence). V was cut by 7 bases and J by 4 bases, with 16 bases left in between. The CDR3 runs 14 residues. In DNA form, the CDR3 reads TGTGCCAGTATTCCTCAGGGGAGGGGCACTGAAGCTTTCTTT. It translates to CASIPQGRGTEAFF.

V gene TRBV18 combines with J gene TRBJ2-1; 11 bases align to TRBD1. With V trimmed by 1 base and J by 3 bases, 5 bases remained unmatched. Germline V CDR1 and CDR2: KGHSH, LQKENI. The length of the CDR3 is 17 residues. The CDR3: CASSPQPGTGGYNEQFF. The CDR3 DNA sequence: TGTGCCAGCTCACCACAGCCGGGGACAGGGGGCTACAATGAGCAGTTCTTC.

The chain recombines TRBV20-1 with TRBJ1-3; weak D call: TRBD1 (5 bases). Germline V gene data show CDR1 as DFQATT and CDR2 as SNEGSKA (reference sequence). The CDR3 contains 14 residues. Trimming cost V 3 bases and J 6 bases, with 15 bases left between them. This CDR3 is CSASVAGFENTIYF. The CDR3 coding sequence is TGCAGTGCTAGTGTGGCAGGGTTTGAAAACACCATATATTTT.

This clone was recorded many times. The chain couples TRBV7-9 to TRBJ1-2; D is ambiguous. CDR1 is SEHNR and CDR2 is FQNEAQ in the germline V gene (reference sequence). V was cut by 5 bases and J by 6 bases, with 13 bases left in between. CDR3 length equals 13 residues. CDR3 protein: CASSRNPRDGYTF. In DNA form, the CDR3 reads TGTGCCAGCAGCCGCAATCCCCGGGATGGCTACACCTTC.

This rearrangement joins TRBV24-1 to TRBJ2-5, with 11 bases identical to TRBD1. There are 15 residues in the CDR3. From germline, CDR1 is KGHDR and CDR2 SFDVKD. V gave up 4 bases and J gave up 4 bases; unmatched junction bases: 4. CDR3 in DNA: TGTGCCACCAGTGACCCTGGACAGGGGGCAGAGACCCAGTACTTC. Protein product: CATSDPGQGAETQYF.

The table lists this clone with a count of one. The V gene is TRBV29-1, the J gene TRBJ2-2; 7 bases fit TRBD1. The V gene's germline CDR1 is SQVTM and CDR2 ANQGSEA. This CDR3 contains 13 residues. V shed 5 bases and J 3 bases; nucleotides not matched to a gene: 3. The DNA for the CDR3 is TGCAGCGTTCGGACAGGTTACACCGGGGAGCTGTTTTTT. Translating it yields CSVRTGYTGELFF.

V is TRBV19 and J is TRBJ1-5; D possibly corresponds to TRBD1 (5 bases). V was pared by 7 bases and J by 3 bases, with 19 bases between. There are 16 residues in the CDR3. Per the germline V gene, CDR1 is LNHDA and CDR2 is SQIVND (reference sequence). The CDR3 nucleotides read TGTGCCAGTATCCCTGACGGAGGGACTCCCAATCAGCCCCAGCATTTT. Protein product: CASIPDGGTPNQPQHF.